This T cell receptor beta chain was identified during a study of blood T cell repertoires in COVID-19. The data were produced by immunoSEQ multiplex PCR, yet TCRdb's version contains in-frame clones alone and is incomplete. This sample has a few hundred thousand clones; nearly 90% occur once, and the top ten carry 10% to 15%. The CDR3 totals 16 residues. Looked up from germline, CDR1 is MDHEN and CDR2 is SYDVKM. J gave up 6 bases and V 3 bases, and 7 bases lay outside the gene matches. Sequenced: peripheral blood. The sequence was obtained from a woman aged 18-30 years who had recovered from COVID-19. The chain recombines TRBV28 with TRBJ2-3, with TRBD2 matching 12 bases. The CDR3 DNA reads as TGTGCCAGCAGTTTCCCGACTAGCGGGAGATCCGATACGCAGTATTTT. As protein: CASSFPTSGRSDTQYF.